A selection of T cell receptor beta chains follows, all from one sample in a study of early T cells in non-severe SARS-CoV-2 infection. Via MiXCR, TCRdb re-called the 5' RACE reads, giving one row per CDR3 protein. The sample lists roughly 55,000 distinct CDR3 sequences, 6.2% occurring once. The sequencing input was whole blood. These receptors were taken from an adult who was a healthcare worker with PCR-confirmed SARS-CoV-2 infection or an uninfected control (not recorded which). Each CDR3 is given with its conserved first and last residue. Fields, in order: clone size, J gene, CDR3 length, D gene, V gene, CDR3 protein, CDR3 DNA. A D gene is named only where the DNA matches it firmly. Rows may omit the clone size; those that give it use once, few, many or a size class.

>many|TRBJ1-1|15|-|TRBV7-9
CASSLDHSGNTEAFF
TGTGCCAGCAGCTTAGATCACAGCGGGAACACTGAAGCTTTCTTT
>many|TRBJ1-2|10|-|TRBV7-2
CASTNYGYTF
TGTGCCAGCACTAACTATGGCTACACCTTC
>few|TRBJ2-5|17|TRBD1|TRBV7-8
CASSLGAGGAYQETQYF
TGTGCCAGCAGCTTAGGGGCAGGGGGCGCCTACCAAGAGACCCAGTACTTC
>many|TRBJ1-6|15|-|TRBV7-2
CASSSLPGFDSPLHF
TGTGCCAGCAGCTCGCTCCCAGGGTTCGATTCACCCCTCCACTTT
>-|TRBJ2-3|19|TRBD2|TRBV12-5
CASGLVLAGGRTSTDTQYF
TGTGCTAGTGGTTTGGTTCTAGCGGGGGGCCGTACTAGCACAGATACGCAGTATTTT
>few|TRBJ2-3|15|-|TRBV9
CASSVDTGTADTQYF
TGTGCCAGCAGCGTAGATACGGGAACGGCAGATACGCAGTATTTT
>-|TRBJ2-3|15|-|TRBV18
CASSPTGVPGDTQYF
TGTGCCAGCTCACCAACGGGGGTGCCTGGAGATACGCAGTATTTT
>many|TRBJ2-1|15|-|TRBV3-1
CASSQDPGGNNEQFF
TGTGCCAGCAGCCAAGATCCAGGCGGTAACAATGAGCAGTTCTTC
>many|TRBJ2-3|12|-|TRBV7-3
CASSLSPDTQYF
TGTGCCAGCAGCTTAAGCCCAGATACGCAGTATTTT
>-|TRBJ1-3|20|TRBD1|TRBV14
CASSQVLSLGQGESGNTIYF
TGTGCCAGCAGCCAAGTTTTGTCTTTAGGACAGGGGGAATCCGGAAACACCATATATTTT
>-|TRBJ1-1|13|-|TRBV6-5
CASSPGGHTEAFF
TGTGCCAGCAGTCCCGGGGGTCACACTGAAGCTTTCTTT
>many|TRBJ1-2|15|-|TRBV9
CASSSYRVPNYGYTF
TGTGCCAGCAGCTCATACAGGGTTCCCAACTATGGCTACACCTTC
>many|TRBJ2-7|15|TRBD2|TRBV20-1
CSARDLSGGIYEQYF
TGCAGTGCTAGAGATCTTAGCGGGGGGATCTACGAGCAGTACTTC
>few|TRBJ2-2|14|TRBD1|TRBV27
CASSETGFTGELFF
TGTGCCAGCAGTGAGACAGGGTTCACCGGGGAGCTGTTTTTT
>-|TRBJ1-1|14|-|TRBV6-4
CASSARGVSTEAFF
TGTGCCAGCAGTGCCAGGGGAGTGTCCACTGAAGCTTTCTTT
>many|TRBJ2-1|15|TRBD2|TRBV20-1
CSASSTSGVHNEQFF
TGCAGTGCTAGTTCGACTAGCGGGGTACACAATGAGCAGTTCTTC
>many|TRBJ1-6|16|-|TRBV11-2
CASSQRGTGRGSPLHF
TGTGCCAGCAGCCAAAGGGGGACCGGACGAGGATCACCCCTCCACTTT
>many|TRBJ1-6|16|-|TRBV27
CASSLIGNSYNSPLHF
TGTGCCAGCAGTTTAATAGGGAACTCCTATAATTCACCCCTCCACTTT
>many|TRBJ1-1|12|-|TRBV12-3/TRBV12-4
CASSLTNTEAFF
TGTGCCAGCAGTTTAACAAACACTGAAGCTTTCTTT
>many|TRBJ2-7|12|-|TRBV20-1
CSASPGRNEQYF
TGCAGTGCTAGTCCGGGGCGGAACGAGCAGTACTTC
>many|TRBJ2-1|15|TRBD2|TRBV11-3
CASSPTSGGAHEQFF
TGTGCCAGCAGCCCAACTAGCGGGGGGGCACATGAGCAGTTCTTC
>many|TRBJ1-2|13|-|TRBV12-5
CASGTGTGYGYTF
TGTGCTAGTGGTACTGGGACGGGTTATGGCTACACCTTC
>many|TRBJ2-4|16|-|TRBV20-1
CSARDLQLLAKNIQYF
TGCAGTGCTAGAGATTTACAGCTTTTAGCCAAAAACATTCAGTACTTC
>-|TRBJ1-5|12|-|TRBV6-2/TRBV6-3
CASQGSNQPQHF
TGTGCCAGCCAGGGAAGCAATCAGCCCCAGCATTTT
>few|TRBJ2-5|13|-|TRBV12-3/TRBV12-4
CASSINLGETQYF
TGTGCCAGCAGTATAAACCTCGGGGAGACCCAGTACTTC
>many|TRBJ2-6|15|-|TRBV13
CASSYKVSGANVLTF
TGTGCCAGCAGCTACAAGGTATCAGGGGCCAACGTCCTGACTTTC
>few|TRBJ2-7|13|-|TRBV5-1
CASSQDRLYEQYF
TGCGCCAGCAGCCAGGACCGCTTATACGAGCAGTACTTC
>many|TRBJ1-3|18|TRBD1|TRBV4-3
CASSQEGGQGAGGNTIYF
TGCGCCAGCAGCCAAGAGGGCGGACAGGGGGCAGGTGGAAACACCATATATTTT
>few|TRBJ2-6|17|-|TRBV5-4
CASSLVRQNSGANVLTF
TGTGCCAGCAGCTTGGTTCGGCAGAACTCTGGGGCCAACGTCCTGACTTTC
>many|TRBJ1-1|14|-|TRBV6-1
CASGQSPRDTEAFF
TGTGCCAGCGGACAGAGCCCCAGGGACACTGAAGCTTTCTTT
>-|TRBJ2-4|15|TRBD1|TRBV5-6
CASSLDGTGRGIQYF
TGTGCCAGCAGCTTGGATGGGACAGGGCGCGGGATTCAGTACTTC
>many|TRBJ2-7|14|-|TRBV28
CASSSYQWLDEQYF
TGTGCCAGCAGTTCCTACCAGTGGTTGGACGAGCAGTACTTC
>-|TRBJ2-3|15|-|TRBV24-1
CATSDIQGWQDTQYF
TGTGCCACCAGTGATATACAGGGTTGGCAAGATACGCAGTATTTT
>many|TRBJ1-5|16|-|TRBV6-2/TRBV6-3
CASSSITSGYNQPQHF
TGTGCCAGCAGTTCCATCACTTCCGGGTACAATCAGCCCCAGCATTTT
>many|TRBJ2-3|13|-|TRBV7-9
CASRKRGSDTQYF
TGTGCCAGCAGAAAGAGGGGTTCTGATACGCAGTATTTT
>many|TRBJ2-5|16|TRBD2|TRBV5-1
CASSWTSGGARETQYF
TGCGCCAGCAGCTGGACTAGCGGGGGGGCACGAGAGACCCAGTACTTC
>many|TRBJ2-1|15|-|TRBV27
CASRPEALGYNEQFF
TGTGCCAGCAGACCGGAAGCCTTGGGGTACAATGAGCAGTTCTTC
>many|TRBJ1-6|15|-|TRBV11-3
CASSLVRSYNSPLHF
TGTGCCAGCAGCTTAGTCCGCTCCTATAATTCACCCCTCCACTTT
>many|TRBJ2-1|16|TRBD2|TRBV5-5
CASSLAGGAFSNEQFF
TGTGCCAGCAGCTTGGCCGGGGGGGCGTTTAGCAATGAGCAGTTCTTC
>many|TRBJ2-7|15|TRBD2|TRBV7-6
CASSLALAGAYEQYF
TGTGCCAGCAGCTTAGCGCTAGCGGGGGCCTACGAGCAGTACTTC
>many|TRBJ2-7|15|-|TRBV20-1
CSARSLQTGPYEQYF
TGCAGTGCTAGATCCCTCCAGACAGGACCCTACGAGCAGTACTTC
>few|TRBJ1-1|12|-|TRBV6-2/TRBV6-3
CASSFRTREAFF
TGTGCCAGCAGTTTTCGGACCAGGGAAGCTTTCTTT
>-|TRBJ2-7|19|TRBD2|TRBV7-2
CASSLRSLAGGFPPYEQYF
TGTGCCAGCAGCTTAAGGTCACTAGCGGGGGGGTTCCCTCCCTACGAGCAGTACTTC
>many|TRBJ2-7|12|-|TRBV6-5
CASSTVSYEQYF
TGTGCCAGTAGCACGGTTTCCTACGAGCAGTACTTC
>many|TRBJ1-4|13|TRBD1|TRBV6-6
CASSSTGNEKLFF
TGTGCCAGCAGCTCGACAGGGAATGAAAAACTGTTTTTT